This TCR beta chain appears in the sequencing data of a study of blood T cell repertoires in COVID-19. About the research overall: COVID-19 samples, acute and convalescent, were from the United States, Italy and Spain.

There are 16 residues in the CDR3. CDR1 is LNHNV and CDR2 is YYDKDF in the germline V gene (reference sequence). The germline V and J ends were trimmed by 4 bases and 6 bases, with 19 bases remaining between them. Sequencing was performed with immunoSEQ multiplex PCR; in TCRdb, only in-frame clones are kept and a portion is missing. The repertoire holds roughly 38,000 clones, with approximately 88% as singletons. The sample consisted of peripheral blood. This TCR derives from a woman aged 70 to 79 with acute or convalescent COVID-19. The J gene is TRBJ2-1, the V gene TRBV15; possible D gene TRBD2, 5 bases. The CDR3: CATSIGSGLGGNEQFF. The DNA of the CDR3 is TGTGCCACCAGCATTGGGTCCGGTTTAGGAGGCAATGAGCAGTTCTTC.